The sequence of this TCR beta chain was determined in a study of blood T cell repertoires in COVID-19. Looking at the study overall: Donors in the United States, Italy and Spain gave samples during acute or convalescent COVID-19. Nucleic acid was either cDNA or gDNA, and it came from T cells, B-cell-depleted T cells, or PBMCs.

Trimming removed 4 bases at V and 4 bases at J, with 8 bases between. Germline CDR1 LNHNV, CDR2 YYDKDF (reference sequence). This CDR3 comprises 13 residues. As originally analysed: Researchers report that nucleated cell counts were estimated from reference gene primer amplification. TCRdb's copy holds only in-frame clones and misses some; the assay was immunoSEQ multiplex PCR. V and J calls and clone size are those listed in that table; D and trimming were worked out from the DNA. Of over 150,000 clones listed, approximately 79% were seen once; the top ten hold under 9.5%. Symptom resolution, clearance, or two negative PCRs marked donors in Cohort 3 as recovered.

This rearrangement joins TRBV15 to TRBJ1-5; maybe TRBD1 (5 bases). The specimen sequenced was PBMCs or T cells enriched from blood (not recorded which). The sequence came from a man aged 45-65 years who had recovered from COVID-19. DNA for the CDR3: TGTGCCACCAGCAACAGGCAGAATCAGCCCCAGCATTTT. Encoded protein: CATSNRQNQPQHF.